These 8 T cell receptor beta chains came from one sample sequenced in a study of CD8 T cells in Susac syndrome (dated by TCRdb to the late 2010s). The library was prepared using the immunoSEQ multiplex PCR assay. RNA was extracted using the RNeasy kit, and roughly 0.5 to 1 ug of the RNA was reverse transcribed with random hexamers. Starting from the raw public reads, TCRdb applied fastp trimming at Q25, assembled clones with MiXCR and retained in-frame beta chains. Identical CDR3 proteins give one entry, which carries the most common genes and DNA. The sample data list about 200,000 distinct CDR3 sequences, and 90% to 95% of these were observed just once. The biggest ten clones account for around 0.093% of the sample. The sample comprised CD4+ T cells from PBMCs. These TCRs come from a human donor in good health.

In DNA, the CDR3 is TGTGCCAGCAGGGGGACAGGGTACGATGAGCAGTTCTTC. Residues: CASRGTGYDEQFF. This sequence joins TRBV6-6 and TRBJ2-1, with 9 bases aligning to TRBD1. Germline lookup yields CDR1 MNHNY and CDR2 SVGAGI (reference sequence). The CDR3 loop spans 13 amino acids. V trimming: 6 bases; J trimming: 8 bases; junction bases outside the gene matches: 5.

V is TRBV28 and J is TRBJ1-1; D is perhaps TRBD1 (5 bases). The CDR3 is 14 residues long. Looked up from germline, CDR1 is MDHEN and CDR2 is SYDVKM. Trimming removed 2 bases at V and 1 base at J, with 8 bases between. CDR3 protein: CASSLQGGNTEAFF. The CDR3 coding sequence is TGTGCCAGCAGTTTACAGGGTGGGAACACTGAAGCTTTCTTT.

CDR3 sequence reads: CASSLKGPGQSYEQYF. In DNA form, the CDR3 reads TGTGCCAGCAGCTTAAAGGGGCCCGGGCAGTCCTACGAGCAGTACTTC. This chain links TRBV7-9 with TRBJ2-7, with a possible D match to TRBD1 (5 bases). V was shortened by 2 bases and J by 1 base, with 15 bases between the two germline ends. CDR1 and CDR2 from the germline V gene are SEHNR and FQNEAQ (reference sequence). The CDR3 covers 16 residues.

V and J are TRBV4-1 and TRBJ1-1; D call uncertain. The germline gives CDR1 MGHRA, CDR2 YSYEKL. Trimming took off 4 bases at V and 7 bases at J, with 16 bases between the two ends. This CDR3 region has 14 residues. The CDR3 loop reads CASSPLSRGGEAFF. DNA for the CDR3: TGCGCCAGCAGCCCCCTCAGCCGGGGTGGTGAAGCTTTCTTT.

The chain joins TRBV20-1 to TRBJ2-7, with D perhaps TRBD2 (6 bases). Trimming stripped 6 bases from V and 2 bases from J, with 20 bases between. Per germline, CDR1 DFQATT and CDR2 SNEGSKA (reference sequence). The CDR3 has 15 residues. CDR3 residues: CSAPSRGGATYEQYF. CDR3 in DNA: TGCAGTGCGCCCTCCCGGGGCGGGGCGACCTACGAGCAGTACTTC.

The gene calls are TRBV6-6 and TRBJ2-1, with D perhaps matching TRBD2 (5 bases). Trimming removed 7 bases from V and 6 bases from J, with 19 bases in between. Germline V gene sequence: CDR1 MNHNY, CDR2 SVGAGI (reference sequence). The CDR3 has 15 amino acids. This CDR3 reads CASTNTVRGINEQFF. The DNA of the CDR3 is TGTGCCAGCACCAACACAGTCCGGGGTATCAATGAGCAGTTCTTC.

V usage is TRBV3-1 and J usage is TRBJ2-3, with TRBD2 matching 7 bases. The CDR3 spans 13 residues. CDR1 is LGHDT, CDR2 YNNKEL, per germline (reference sequence). The junction had 7 bases not matched to a gene; V was cut back by 8 bases and J by 5 bases. This CDR3 is CASEGRGRDTQYF. In DNA form, the CDR3 reads TGTGCCAGCGAAGGGAGGGGCCGAGATACGCAGTATTTT.

The V and J genes are TRBV15 and TRBJ1-2, with 8 bases fitting TRBD1. Per the germline V gene, CDR1 is LNHNV and CDR2 is YYDKDF (reference sequence). V lost 0 bases and J lost 9; bases outside the gene matches: 6. This CDR3 region has 14 residues. CDR3 residues: CATSRDSGQGRYTF. Written as DNA, the CDR3 is TGTGCCACCAGCAGAGATTCAGGACAGGGCCGCTACACCTTC.